The present T cell receptor beta chain was sequenced within a study of immune evolution from preneoplasia to lung adenocarcinoma. TCRdb's table, derived via immunoSEQ multiplex PCR, lists solely in-frame clones and lacks some. The profile shows roughly 7,300 clones, around 74% of them singletons. V lost 1 base and J 5 bases, leaving 0 bases between the germline ends. Germline-derived CDR1 and CDR2 are SGHTS and YDEGEE. The CDR3 spans 10 residues. Sequencing used FFPE atypical adenomatous hyperplasia tissue from the lung. Subset noted: atypical adenomatous hyperplasia (AAH), lung preneoplasia. The rearrangement joins TRBV5-8 to TRBJ1-1; D is uncertain. The clonotype was recovered from a donor of 70 years or more with lung adenocarcinoma. Some clones in this sample may be carry-over from other donors' samples. This CDR3 reads CASSLTEAFF. The CDR3 DNA reads TGTGCCAGCAGCTTGACTGAAGCTTTCTTT.